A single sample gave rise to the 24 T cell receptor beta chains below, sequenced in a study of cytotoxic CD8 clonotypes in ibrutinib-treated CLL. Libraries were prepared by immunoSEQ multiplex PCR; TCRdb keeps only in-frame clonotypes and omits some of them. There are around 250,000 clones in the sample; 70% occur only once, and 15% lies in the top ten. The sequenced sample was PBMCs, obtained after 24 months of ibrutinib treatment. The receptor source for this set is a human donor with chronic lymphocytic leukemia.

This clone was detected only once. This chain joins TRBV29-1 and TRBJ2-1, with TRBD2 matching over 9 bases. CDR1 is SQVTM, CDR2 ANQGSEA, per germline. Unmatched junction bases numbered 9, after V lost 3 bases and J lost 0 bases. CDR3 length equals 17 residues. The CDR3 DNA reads TGCAGCGTTGATGGGCTAGCGGGGACTAGCTCCTACAATGAGCAGTTCTTC. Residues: CSVDGLAGTSSYNEQFF.

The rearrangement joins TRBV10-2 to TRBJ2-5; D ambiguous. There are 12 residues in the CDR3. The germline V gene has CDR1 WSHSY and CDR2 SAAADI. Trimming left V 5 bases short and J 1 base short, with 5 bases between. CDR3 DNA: TGCGCCAGCAGTAGGTTCCAAGAGACCCAGTACTTC. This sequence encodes CASSRFQETQYF.

CDR3 residues: CASSQTNQPQHF. Here the CDR3 DNA reads TGTGCCAGCAGTCAAACAAATCAGCCCCAGCATTTT. This sequence joins TRBV2 and TRBJ1-5, with no clear D. V lost 5 bases to trimming and J lost 4 bases, with 6 bases between them. The germline V gene encodes CDR1 SNHLY and CDR2 FYNNEI. There are 12 residues in the CDR3.

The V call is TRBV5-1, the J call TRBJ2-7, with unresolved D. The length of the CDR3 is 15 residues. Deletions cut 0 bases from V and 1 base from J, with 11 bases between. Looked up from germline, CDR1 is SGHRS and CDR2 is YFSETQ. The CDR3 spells CASSLAAVSSYEQYF. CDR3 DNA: TGCGCCAGCAGCTTGGCCGCGGTTTCGTCCTACGAGCAGTACTTC.

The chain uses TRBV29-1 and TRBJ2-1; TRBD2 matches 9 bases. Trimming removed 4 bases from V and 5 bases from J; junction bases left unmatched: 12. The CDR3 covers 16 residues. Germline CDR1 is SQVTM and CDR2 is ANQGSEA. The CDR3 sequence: CSVALIAGVRNNEQFF. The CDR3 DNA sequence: TGCAGCGTTGCCTTGATAGCGGGGGTACGCAACAATGAGCAGTTCTTC.

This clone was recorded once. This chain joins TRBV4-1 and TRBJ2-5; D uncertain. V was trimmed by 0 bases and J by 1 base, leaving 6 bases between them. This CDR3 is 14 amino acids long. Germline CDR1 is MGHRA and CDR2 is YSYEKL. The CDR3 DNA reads TGCGCCAGCAGCCAAGATAGGTCCCAAGAGACCCAGTACTTC. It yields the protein CASSQDRSQETQYF.

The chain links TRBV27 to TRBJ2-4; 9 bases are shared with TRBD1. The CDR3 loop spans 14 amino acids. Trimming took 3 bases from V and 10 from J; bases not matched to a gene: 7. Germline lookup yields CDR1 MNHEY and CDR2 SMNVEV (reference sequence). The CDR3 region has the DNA TGTGCCAGCAGTTTCCGGGACAGGGAAGGAATTCAGTACTTC. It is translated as CASSFRDREGIQYF.

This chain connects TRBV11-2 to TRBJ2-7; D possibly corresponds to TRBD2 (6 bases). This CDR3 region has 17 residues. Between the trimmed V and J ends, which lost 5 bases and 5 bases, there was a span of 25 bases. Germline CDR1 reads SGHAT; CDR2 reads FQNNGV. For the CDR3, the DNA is TGTGCCAGCAGCCTCATCTTTAGCGGCCTAAAGGAAAACGAGCAGTACTTC. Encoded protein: CASSLIFSGLKENEQYF.

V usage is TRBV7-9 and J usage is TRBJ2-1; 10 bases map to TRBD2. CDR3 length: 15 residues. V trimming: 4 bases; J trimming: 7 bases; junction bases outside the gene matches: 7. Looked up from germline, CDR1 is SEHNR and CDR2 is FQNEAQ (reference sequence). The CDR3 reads CASSSPGLAWNEQFF. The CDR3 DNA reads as TGTGCCAGCAGCTCACCGGGACTAGCGTGGAATGAGCAGTTCTTC.

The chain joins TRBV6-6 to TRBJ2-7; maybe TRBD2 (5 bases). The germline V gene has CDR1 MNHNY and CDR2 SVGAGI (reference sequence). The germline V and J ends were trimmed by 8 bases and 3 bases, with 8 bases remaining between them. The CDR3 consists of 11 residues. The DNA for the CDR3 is TGTGCCAGCGGGAGAGACTACGAGCAGTACTTC. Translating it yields CASGRDYEQYF.

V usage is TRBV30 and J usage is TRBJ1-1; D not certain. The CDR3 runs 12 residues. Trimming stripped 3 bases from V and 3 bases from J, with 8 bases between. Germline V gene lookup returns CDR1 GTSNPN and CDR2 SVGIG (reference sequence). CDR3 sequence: CAWRERDTEAFF. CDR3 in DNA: TGTGCCTGGAGAGAAAGAGACACTGAAGCTTTCTTT.

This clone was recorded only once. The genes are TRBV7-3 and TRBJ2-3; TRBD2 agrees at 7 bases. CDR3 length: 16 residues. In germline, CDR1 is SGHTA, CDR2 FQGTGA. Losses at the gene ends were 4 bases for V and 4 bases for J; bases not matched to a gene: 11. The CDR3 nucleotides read TGTGCCAGCAGCTCCCTACACGCGGGAGAGGCAGATACGCAGTATTTT. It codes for CASSSLHAGEADTQYF.

The CDR3 here is CAISDLRDTQYF. CDR3 in DNA: TGTGCCATCAGTGACCTTCGAGATACGCAGTATTTT. J is TRBJ2-3 and V is TRBV10-3; D gene ambiguous. V lost 3 bases, J lost 5 bases, and 6 bases lay in between. The CDR3 totals 12 residues. From germline, CDR1 is ENHRY and CDR2 SYGVKD.

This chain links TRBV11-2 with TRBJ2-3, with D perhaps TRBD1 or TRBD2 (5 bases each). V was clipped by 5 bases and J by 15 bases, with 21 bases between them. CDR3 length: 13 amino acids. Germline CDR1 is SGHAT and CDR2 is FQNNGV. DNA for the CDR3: TGTGCCAGCAGCGTCGAGGGGTCCTCTTGGCCCTATTTT. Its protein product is CASSVEGSSWPYF.

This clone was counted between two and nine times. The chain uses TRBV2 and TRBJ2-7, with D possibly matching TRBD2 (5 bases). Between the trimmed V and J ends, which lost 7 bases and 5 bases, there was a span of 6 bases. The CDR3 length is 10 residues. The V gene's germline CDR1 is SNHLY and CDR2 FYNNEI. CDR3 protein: CASNGNEQYF. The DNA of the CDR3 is TGTGCCAGCAACGGGAACGAGCAGTACTTC.

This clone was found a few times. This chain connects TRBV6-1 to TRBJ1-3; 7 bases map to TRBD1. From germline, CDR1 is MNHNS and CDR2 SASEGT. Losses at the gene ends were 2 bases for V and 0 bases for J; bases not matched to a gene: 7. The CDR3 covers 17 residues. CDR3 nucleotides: TGTGCCAGCAGTGAATTGCCAGGGGGTTTCTCTGGAAACACCATATATTTT. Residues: CASSELPGGFSGNTIYF.

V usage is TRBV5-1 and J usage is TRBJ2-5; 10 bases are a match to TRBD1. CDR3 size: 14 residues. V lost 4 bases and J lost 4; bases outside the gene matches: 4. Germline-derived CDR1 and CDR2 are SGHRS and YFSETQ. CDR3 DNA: TGCGCCAGCAGCCCGGACAGGGGGGGAGAGACCCAGTACTTC. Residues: CASSPDRGGETQYF.

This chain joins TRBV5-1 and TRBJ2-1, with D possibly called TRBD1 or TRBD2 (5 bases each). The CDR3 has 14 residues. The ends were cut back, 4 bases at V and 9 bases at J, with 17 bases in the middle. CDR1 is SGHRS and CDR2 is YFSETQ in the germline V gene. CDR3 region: CASSRDPNPGEQFF. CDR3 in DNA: TGCGCCAGCAGCCGGGACCCTAATCCAGGTGAGCAGTTCTTC.

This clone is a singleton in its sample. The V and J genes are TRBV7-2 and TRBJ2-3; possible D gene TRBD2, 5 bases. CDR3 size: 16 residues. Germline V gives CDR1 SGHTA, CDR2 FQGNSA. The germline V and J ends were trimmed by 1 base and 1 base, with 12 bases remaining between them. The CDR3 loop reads CASSLEKRRRTDTQYF. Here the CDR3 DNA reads TGTGCCAGCAGCTTAGAGAAGCGGAGACGCACAGATACGCAGTATTTT.

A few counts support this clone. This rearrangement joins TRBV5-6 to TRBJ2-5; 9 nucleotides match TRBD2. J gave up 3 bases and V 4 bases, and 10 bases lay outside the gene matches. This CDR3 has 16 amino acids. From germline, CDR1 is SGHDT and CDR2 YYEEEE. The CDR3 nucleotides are TGTGCCAGCAGCGCCACTGCCCCTAGCGGGAAAGAGACCCAGTACTTC. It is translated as CASSATAPSGKETQYF. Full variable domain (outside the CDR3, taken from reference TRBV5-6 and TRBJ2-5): DAGVTQSPTHLIKTRGQQVTLRCSPKSGHDTVSWYQQALGQGPQFIFQYYEEEERQRGNFPDRFSGHQFPNYSSELNVNALLLGDSALYLCASSATAPSGKETQYFGPGTRLLVL.

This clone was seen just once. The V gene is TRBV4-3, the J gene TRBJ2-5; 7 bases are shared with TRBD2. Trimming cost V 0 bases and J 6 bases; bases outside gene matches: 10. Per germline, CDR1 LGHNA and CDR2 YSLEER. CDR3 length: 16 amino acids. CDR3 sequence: CASSQEEGGPPQTQYF. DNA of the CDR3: TGCGCCAGCAGCCAAGAAGAGGGAGGGCCCCCCCAGACCCAGTACTTC.

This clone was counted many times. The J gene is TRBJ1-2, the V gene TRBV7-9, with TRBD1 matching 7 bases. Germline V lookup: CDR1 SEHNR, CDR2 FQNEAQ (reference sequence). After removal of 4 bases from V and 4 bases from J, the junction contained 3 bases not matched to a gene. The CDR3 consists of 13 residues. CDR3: CASSWDSFYGYTF. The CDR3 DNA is TGTGCCAGCAGCTGGGACAGCTTCTATGGCTACACCTTC.

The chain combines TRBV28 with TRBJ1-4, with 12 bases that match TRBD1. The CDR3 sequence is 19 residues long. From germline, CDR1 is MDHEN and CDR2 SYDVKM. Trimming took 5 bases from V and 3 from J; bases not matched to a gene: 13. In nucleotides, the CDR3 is TGTGCCAGCAGTCTGAACCGGGACAGGGGGCACCGGGCTAATGAAAAACTGTTTTTT. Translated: CASSLNRDRGHRANEKLFF.

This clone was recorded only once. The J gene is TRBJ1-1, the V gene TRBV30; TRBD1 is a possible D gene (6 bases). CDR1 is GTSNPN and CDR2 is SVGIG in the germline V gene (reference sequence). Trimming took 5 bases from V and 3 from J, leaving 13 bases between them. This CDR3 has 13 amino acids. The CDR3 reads CAWATGPHTEAFF. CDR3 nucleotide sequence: TGTGCCTGGGCTACAGGGCCCCACACTGAAGCTTTCTTT.